A selection of T cell receptor beta chains follows, all from one sample in a study of cytomegalovirus exposure and HLA in healthy donors. The repertoire was sequenced with immunoSEQ multiplex PCR; TCRdb's copy has only in-frame clones and lacks some. The sample has 110,000 or so clones, more than 75% seen once. Sequenced sample: PBMCs. The receptors were sampled from a man between 18 and 35 years old in good health and CMV-seronegative. The conserved cysteine and the conserved F or W are not part of the CDR3 here. Fields, in order: clone size, V gene, D gene, CDR3 protein. A D gene is named only where the DNA matches it firmly. Not every row has a clone size; where given, it reads once, few, many or a size class.

size: once
V: TRBV19
D: NA
CDR3: ASSIGFTEAF

size: few
V: TRBV7-9
D: NA
CDR3: ASSSGLGETQY

size: NA
V: TRBV5-1
D: TRBD1
CDR3: ASSLNPVGDRGFSGGYT

size: once
V: TRBV4-2
D: TRBD2
CDR3: ASSQERTSGRALENIQY

size: NA
V: TRBV5-1
D: TRBD1
CDR3: ASSLDGTGHVYGYT

size: NA
V: TRBV10-3
D: NA
CDR3: ATQPQGVYGYT

size: NA
V: TRBV7-9
D: TRBD2
CDR3: ASSLVGREGAYEQY

size: NA
V: TRBV30
D: NA
CDR3: AWSPTASNQPQH

size: NA
V: TRBV6-5
D: TRBD1
CDR3: ASSQTGGFTEAF

size: NA
V: TRBV6-5
D: TRBD2
CDR3: ASSYSPLAGVNEQF

size: NA
V: TRBV7-6
D: NA
CDR3: ASSAGDYYGYT

size: NA
V: TRBV6-1
D: NA
CDR3: ASSEGRVYEQY

size: once
V: TRBV2
D: NA
CDR3: ASSESRISYNEQF

size: once
V: TRBV5-1
D: TRBD2
CDR3: ASSTLASGVYNEQF

size: NA
V: TRBV30
D: NA
CDR3: AWSVHGGYGGYT

size: NA
V: TRBV2
D: NA
CDR3: ASSEAPIQTGGYEQY

size: NA
V: TRBV9
D: TRBD2
CDR3: ASSDRRTSVTYEQY

size: NA
V: TRBV2
D: TRBD2
CDR3: ASSEIAGGVGGELF

size: NA
V: TRBV6-5
D: TRBD1
CDR3: ASGPTGTGKDGYT

size: NA
V: TRBV9
D: NA
CDR3: ASSVSFRSPQH

size: NA
V: TRBV6-1
D: NA
CDR3: ASNTGSSGNTIY

size: NA
V: TRBV6-5
D: TRBD2
CDR3: ACSGSNHEQY

size: NA
V: TRBV5-1
D: NA
CDR3: ASSLVGAGMNTEAF

size: few
V: TRBV19
D: TRBD1
CDR3: ASSKGARVIEQY

size: few
V: TRBV14
D: NA
CDR3: ASSQVRGGTEAF

size: NA
V: TRBV6-5
D: NA
CDR3: ASSSYLLEQY

size: NA
V: TRBV21-1
D: NA
CDR3: ASSKAGAHSYEQY

size: NA
V: TRBV7-9
D: NA
CDR3: ASSLSLRVENYGYT

size: once
V: TRBV18
D: TRBD1
CDR3: ASSLSTGKNTEAF

size: few
V: TRBV7-9
D: TRBD1
CDR3: ASSERPRQGAQQY

size: NA
V: TRBV6-1
D: NA
CDR3: ASSDYPPGYGYT

size: NA
V: TRBV19
D: TRBD1
CDR3: ASSLGQAEGELF

size: once
V: TRBV7-2
D: TRBD1
CDR3: ASSDRTGVTDTQY

size: NA
V: TRBV18
D: NA
CDR3: ASSKLNSGYT

size: NA
V: TRBV30
D: TRBD1
CDR3: AWSAGTGGLTGNTIY

size: NA
V: TRBV4-2
D: TRBD1
CDR3: ASSEVRTGDSQPQH

size: once
V: TRBV5-1
D: NA
CDR3: ASSLSGDEKLF

size: NA
V: TRBV6-6
D: NA
CDR3: ASSYSGLNNEQF